This T cell receptor (beta chain) was captured in a study of blood T cell repertoires in COVID-19. Study-wide background: Some COVID-19 samples were acute and others convalescent; all came from the United States, Italy and Spain. T cells, B-cell-depleted T cells, or PBMCs provided the cDNA or gDNA that served as material.

As processed by the authors: Nucleated cell counts were estimated from reference gene primer amplification. The method was immunoSEQ multiplex PCR; TCRdb's version includes in-frame clones alone and lacks a portion of them. V and J calls and clone size are as listed in that table; D and trimming were resolved from the DNA. The sample records roughly 250,000 clones, over 75% being singletons. V shed 4 bases and J 1 base; nucleotides not matched to a gene: 4. This CDR3 is built from 15 residues. Germline V gene sequence: CDR1 SGHDT, CDR2 YYEEEE. This clone was observed a handful of times. Sequenced sample: peripheral blood. V gene TRBV5-6 combines with J gene TRBJ1-5; TRBD1 matches at 8 bases. This clonotype originated in a human donor in a cohort sampled during active COVID-19. CDR3 nucleotide sequence: TGTGCCAGCAGCGTTGGACAGGGCAGCAATCAGCCCCAGCATTTT. It is translated as CASSVGQGSNQPQHF.